The 5 T cell receptor beta chains below were found in one sample sequenced in a study of blood T cell repertoires in COVID-19. Sequenced by immunoSEQ multiplex PCR; TCRdb stores in-frame clones only, minus some. The sample has about 67,000 clones, approximately 87% seen once. What was sequenced was peripheral blood. Receptors were obtained from a middle-aged man with active COVID-19.

V gene TRBV28 combines with J gene TRBJ1-2; D remains ambiguous. Trimming took off 3 bases at V and 5 bases at J, with 16 bases between the two ends. The CDR3 has 15 amino acids. Germline-derived CDR1 and CDR2 are MDHEN and SYDVKM. The CDR3 spells CASSFITASFYGYTF. CDR3 bases: TGTGCCAGCAGTTTTATCACAGCCAGTTTTTATGGCTACACCTTC.

Concerning this clone: In the same sample, other DNA sequences code for this CDR3. V is TRBV19 and J is TRBJ2-1, with TRBD2 as a possible D gene (7 bases). V was clipped by 7 bases and J by 8 bases, with 18 bases between them. The CDR3 totals 14 residues. Germline V lookup: CDR1 LNHDA, CDR2 SQIVND (reference sequence). CDR3 sequence: CASMRRGGGDEQFF. The CDR3 DNA follows: TGTGCCAGTATGAGGCGGGGAGGGGGGGATGAGCAGTTCTTC.

The chain links TRBV6-2 or TRBV6-3 to TRBJ1-1, with 7 bases aligning to TRBD1. Unmatched junction bases numbered 9, after V lost 5 bases and J lost 6 bases. CDR1 is MNHEY, CDR2 SVGEGT, per germline. This CDR3 has 14 amino acids. The CDR3 sequence is CASSGIRGSAEAFF. CDR3 nucleotide sequence: TGTGCCAGCAGTGGAATCAGGGGGAGCGCTGAAGCTTTCTTT.

The J gene is TRBJ1-2, the V gene TRBV6-5, with unresolved D. The CDR3 length is 15 residues. Germline lookup yields CDR1 MNHEY and CDR2 SVGAGI. V lost 1 base to trimming and J lost 2 bases, with 11 bases between them. CDR3 residues: CASSYLRIRNYGYTF. The CDR3 bases are TGTGCCAGCAGTTACTTGAGGATAAGGAACTATGGCTACACCTTC.

The rearrangement uses TRBV2 and TRBJ2-1; a weak D match, TRBD1 (6 bases). The germline CDR1 and CDR2 sequences are SNHLY and FYNNEI. The CDR3 length is 14 residues. Trimming removed 4 bases at V and 4 bases at J, with 11 bases between. The CDR3 DNA is TGTGCCAGCAGTGCAGGACAGAGATACAATGAGCAGTTCTTC. Translation: CASSAGQRYNEQFF.